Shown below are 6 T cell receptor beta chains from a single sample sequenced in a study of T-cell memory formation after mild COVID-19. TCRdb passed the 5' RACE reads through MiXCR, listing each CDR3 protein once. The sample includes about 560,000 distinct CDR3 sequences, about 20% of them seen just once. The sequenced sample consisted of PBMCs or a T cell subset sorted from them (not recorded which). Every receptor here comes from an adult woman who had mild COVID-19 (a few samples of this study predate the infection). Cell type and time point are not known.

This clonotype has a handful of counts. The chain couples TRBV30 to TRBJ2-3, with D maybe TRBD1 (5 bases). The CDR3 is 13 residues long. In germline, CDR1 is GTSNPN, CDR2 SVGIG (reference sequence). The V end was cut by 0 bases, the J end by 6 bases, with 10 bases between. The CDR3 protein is CAWSVRYRDTQYF. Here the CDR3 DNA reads TGTGCCTGGAGTGTACGGTACAGGGATACGCAGTATTTT.

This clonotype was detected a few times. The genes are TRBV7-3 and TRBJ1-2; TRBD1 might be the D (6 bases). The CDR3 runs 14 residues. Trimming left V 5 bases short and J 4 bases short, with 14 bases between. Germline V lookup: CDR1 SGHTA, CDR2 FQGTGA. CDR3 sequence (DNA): TGTGCCAGCAGCCACAAGGACAGAGGCTATGGCTACACCTTC. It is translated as CASSHKDRGYGYTF.

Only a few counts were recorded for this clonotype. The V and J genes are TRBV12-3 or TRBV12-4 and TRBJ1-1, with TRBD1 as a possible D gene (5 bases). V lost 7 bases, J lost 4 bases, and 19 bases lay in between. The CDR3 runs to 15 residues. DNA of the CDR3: TGTGCCAGCATTCTTGCAGGGTGGGCCGCCACTGAAGCTTTCTTT. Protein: CASILAGWAATEAFF.

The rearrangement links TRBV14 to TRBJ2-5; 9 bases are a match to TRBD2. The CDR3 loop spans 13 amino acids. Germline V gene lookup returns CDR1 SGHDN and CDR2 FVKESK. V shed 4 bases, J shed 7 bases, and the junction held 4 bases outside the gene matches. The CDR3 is CASSPGAGGTQYF. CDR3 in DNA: TGTGCCAGCAGCCCAGGAGCGGGAGGGACCCAGTACTTC.

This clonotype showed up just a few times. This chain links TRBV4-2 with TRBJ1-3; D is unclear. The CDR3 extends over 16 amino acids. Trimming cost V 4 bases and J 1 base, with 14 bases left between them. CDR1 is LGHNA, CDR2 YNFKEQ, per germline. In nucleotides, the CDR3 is TGTGCCAGCAGCCCAGAGGTCCCGTTATCTGGAAACACCATATATTTT. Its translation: CASSPEVPLSGNTIYF.

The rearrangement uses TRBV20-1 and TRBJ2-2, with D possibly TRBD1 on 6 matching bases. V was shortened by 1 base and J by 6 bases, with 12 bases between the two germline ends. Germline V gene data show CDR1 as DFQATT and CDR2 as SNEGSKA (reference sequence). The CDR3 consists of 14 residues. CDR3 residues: CSARGQAPAGELFF. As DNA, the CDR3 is TGCAGTGCTAGAGGACAGGCCCCAGCCGGGGAGCTGTTTTTT.